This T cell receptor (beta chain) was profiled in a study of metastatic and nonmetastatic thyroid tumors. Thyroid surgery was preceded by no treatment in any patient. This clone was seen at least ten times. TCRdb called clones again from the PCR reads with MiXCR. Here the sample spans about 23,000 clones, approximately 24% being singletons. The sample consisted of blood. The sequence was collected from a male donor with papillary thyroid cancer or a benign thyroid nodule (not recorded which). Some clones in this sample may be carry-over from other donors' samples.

The CDR3 protein is CASSLYNSPLHF. The CDR3 DNA is TGTGCCAGCAGCCTTTATAATTCACCCCTCCACTTT. The chain is built from TRBV6-1 and TRBJ1-6; D not certain. The CDR3 loop spans 12 amino acids. Trimming shortened V by 6 bases and J by 4 bases, and 4 bases separated the two germline ends. Germline-derived CDR1 and CDR2 are MNHNS and SASEGT.